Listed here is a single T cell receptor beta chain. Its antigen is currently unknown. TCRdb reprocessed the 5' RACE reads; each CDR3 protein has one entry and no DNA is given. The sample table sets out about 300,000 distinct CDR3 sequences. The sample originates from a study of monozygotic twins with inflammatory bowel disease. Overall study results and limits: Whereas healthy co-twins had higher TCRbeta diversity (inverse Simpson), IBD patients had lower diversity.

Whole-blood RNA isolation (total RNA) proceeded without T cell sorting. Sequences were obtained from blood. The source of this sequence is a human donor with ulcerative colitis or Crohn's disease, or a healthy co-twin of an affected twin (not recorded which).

CDR3 region: CASSPLWGLAKNIQYF. J is TRBJ2-4 and V is TRBV27; the D gene TCRdb calls, TRBD1, cannot be checked with no DNA. This CDR3 region has 16 residues. Germline CDR1 MNHEY, CDR2 SMNVEV (reference sequence).